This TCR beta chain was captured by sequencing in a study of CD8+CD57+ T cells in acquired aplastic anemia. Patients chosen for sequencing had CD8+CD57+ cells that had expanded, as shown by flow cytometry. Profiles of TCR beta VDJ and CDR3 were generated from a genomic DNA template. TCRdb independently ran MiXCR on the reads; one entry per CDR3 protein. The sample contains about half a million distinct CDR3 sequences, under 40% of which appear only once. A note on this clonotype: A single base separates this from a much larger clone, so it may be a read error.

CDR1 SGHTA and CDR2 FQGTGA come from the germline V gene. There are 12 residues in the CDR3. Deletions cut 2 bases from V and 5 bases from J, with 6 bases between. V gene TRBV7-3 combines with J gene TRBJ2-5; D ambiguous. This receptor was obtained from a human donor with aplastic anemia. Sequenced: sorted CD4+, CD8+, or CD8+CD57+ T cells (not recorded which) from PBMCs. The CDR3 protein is CASSLAWETQYF. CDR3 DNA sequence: TGTGCCAGCAGCTTAGCATGGGAGACCCAGTACTTC. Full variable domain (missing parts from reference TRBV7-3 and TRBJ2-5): GAGVSQTPSNKVTEKGKYVELRCDPISGHTALYWYRQSLGQGPEFLIYFQGTGAADDSGLPNDRFFAVRPEGSVSTLKIQRTERGDSAVYLCASSLAWETQYFGPGTRLLVL.